This T cell receptor beta chain was sequenced for a study of blood T cell repertoires in COVID-19. Method: immunoSEQ multiplex PCR; TCRdb's copy keeps in-frame clones and lacks some. The sample carries under 200,000 clones, approximately 83% recorded once. The CDR3 sequence is 16 residues long. Germline CDR1 is LGHDT and CDR2 is YNNKEL (reference sequence). V dropped 4 bases and J dropped 5; count of bases not matched to a gene: 4. The chain employs TRBV3-1 (or the pseudogene TRBV3-2) and TRBJ2-2, with 13 bases identical to TRBD2. The sequencing sample was made of peripheral blood. The TCR sequence derives from an older woman with acute or convalescent COVID-19. The CDR3 spells CASSLGLAGKTGELFF. CDR3 sequence (DNA): TGTGCCAGCAGCCTGGGACTAGCGGGGAAGACCGGGGAGCTGTTTTTT.